The 5 T cell receptor beta chains in this list originate from one sample, sequenced in a study of T cells in Graves' hyperthyroidism and ophthalmopathy. Researchers amplified the TCR beta CDR3 regions from RNA transcripts. RT-PCR in the first round (using the HTBI primer set) targeted the TCR CDR3. One entry per CDR3 protein, called by TCRdb with MiXCR from the multiplex PCR reads. Of about 610,000 distinct CDR3 sequences in the sample, under 15% were seen once. Sequenced material: blood. These receptors originate from a woman aged 40-49 years with Graves' ophthalmopathy.

The table lists this clonotype with many counts. The chain combines TRBV4-3 with TRBJ2-4; 8 nucleotides agree with TRBD1. The CDR3 runs to 14 residues. After removal of 5 bases from V and 1 base from J, the junction contained 1 base not matched to a gene. Germline V gene lookup returns CDR1 LGHNA and CDR2 YSLEER. CDR3 amino acids: CASSDRGAKNIQYF. CDR3 DNA: TGCGCCAGCAGCGACAGGGGCGCCAAAAACATTCAGTACTTC.

Many counts were recorded for this clonotype. The chain recombines TRBV19 with TRBJ2-7, with a possible D match to TRBD1 (6 bases). Germline-derived CDR1 and CDR2 are LNHDA and SQIVND (reference sequence). V lost 5 bases and J lost 5, with 19 bases in between. This CDR3 is built from 15 residues. CDR3 residues: CASSSGTTSLDEQYF. The CDR3 DNA sequence: TGTGCCAGTAGTTCTGGGACAACCTCTTTGGACGAGCAGTACTTC.

This clonotype has at least ten counts. An end of the junction does not agree with germline; a read error may underlie this. The gene calls are TRBV7-2 and TRBJ1-3; D ambiguous. The CDR3 is 13 amino acids. Germline lookup yields CDR1 SGHTA and CDR2 FQGNSA. CDR3 amino acids: CASSLAAGNTIYF. CDR3 DNA: TGTGCCAGCAGCCTAGCGGCCGGAAACACCATATATTTT.

The chain couples TRBV10-3 to TRBJ1-3; the match to TRBD1 covers 9 bases. The germline V gene has CDR1 ENHRY and CDR2 SYGVKD. The CDR3 is 13 amino acids. Germline trimming cut 8 bases from V and 3 bases from J; bases unmatched to any gene: 2. The CDR3 protein is CAIGQGYGNTIYF. For the CDR3, the DNA is TGTGCCATCGGACAGGGGTATGGAAACACCATATATTTT.

This clonotype was seen a handful of times. The CDR3 here is CASSVASGRQTQYF. CDR3 nucleotides: TGTGCCAGCAGCGTAGCCAGCGGGAGGCAGACCCAGTACTTC. This chain joins TRBV9 and TRBJ2-5, with 9 bases matching TRBD2. V shed 0 bases and J 6 bases; nucleotides not matched to a gene: 3. CDR3 length: 14 amino acids. Germline CDR1 is SGDLS and CDR2 is YYNGEE.